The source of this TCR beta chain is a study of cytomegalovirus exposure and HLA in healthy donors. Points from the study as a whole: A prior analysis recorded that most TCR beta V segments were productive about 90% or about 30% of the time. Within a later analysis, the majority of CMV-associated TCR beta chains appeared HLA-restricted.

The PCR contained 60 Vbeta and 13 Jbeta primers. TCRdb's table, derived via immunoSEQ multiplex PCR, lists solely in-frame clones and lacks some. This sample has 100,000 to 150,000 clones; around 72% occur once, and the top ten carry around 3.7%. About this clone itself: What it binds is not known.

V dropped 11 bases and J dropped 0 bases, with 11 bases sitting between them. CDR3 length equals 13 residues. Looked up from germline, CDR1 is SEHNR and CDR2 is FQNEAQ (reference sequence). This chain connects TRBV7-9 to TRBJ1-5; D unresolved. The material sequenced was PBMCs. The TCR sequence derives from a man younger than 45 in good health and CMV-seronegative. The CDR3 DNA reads TGTGCCGTCGCGACTGATAGCAATCAGCCCCAGCATTTT. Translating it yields CAVATDSNQPQHF. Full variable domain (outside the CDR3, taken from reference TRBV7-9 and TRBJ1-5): DTGVSQNPRHKITKRGQNVTFRCDPISEHNRLYWYRQTLGQGPEFLTYFQNEAQLEKSRLLSDRFSAERPKGSFSTLEIQRTEQGDSAMYLCAVATDSNQPQHFGDGTRLSIL.